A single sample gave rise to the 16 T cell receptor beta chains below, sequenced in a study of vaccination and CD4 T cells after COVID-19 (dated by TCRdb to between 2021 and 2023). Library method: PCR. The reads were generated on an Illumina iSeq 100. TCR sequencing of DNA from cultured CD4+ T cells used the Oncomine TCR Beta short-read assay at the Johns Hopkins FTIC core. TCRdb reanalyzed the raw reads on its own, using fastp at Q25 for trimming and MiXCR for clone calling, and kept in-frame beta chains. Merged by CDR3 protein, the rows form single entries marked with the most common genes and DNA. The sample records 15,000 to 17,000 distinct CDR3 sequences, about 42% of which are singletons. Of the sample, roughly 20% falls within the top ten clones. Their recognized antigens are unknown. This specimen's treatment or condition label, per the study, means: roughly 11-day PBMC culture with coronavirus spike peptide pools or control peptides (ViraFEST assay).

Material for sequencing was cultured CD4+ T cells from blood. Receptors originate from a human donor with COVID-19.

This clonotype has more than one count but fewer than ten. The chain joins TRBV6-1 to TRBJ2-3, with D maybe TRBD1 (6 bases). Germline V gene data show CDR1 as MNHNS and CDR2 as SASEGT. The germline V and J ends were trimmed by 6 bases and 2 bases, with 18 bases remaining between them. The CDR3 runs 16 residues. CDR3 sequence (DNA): TGTGCCAGCAGCCTCGCCGGGACATTAGTCACAGATACGCAGTATTTT. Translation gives CASSLAGTLVTDTQYF.

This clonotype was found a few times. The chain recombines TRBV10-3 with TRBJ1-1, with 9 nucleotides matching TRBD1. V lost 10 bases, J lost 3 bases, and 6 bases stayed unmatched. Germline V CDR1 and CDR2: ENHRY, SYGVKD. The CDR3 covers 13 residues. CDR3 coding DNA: TGTGCCACCCTGGGACAGGGAGACACTGAAGCTTTCTTT. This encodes CATLGQGDTEAFF.

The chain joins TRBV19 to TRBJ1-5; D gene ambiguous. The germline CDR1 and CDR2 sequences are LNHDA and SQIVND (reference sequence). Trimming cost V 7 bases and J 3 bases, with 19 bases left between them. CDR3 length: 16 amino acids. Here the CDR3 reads CASTTPRLRNNQPQHF. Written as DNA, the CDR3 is TGTGCCAGTACCACACCCCGGCTTCGCAACAATCAGCCCCAGCATTTT.

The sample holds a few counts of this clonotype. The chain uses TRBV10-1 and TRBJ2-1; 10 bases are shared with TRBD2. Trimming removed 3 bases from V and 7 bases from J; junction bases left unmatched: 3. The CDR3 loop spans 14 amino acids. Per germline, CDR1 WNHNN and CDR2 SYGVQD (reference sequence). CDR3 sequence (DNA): TGCGCCAGCAGTGACAGCGGGGGGGCGAATGAGCAGTTCTTC. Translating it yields CASSDSGGANEQFF.

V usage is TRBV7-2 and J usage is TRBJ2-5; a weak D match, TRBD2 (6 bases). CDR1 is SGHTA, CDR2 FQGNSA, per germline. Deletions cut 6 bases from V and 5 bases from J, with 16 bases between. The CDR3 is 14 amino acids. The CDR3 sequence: CASSSGRVVETQYF. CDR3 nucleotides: TGTGCCAGCAGTAGCGGCAGGGTCGTGGAGACCCAGTACTTC.

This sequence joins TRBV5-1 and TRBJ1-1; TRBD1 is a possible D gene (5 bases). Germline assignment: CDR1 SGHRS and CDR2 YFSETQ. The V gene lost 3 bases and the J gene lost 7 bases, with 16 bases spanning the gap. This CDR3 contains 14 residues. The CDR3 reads CASSSGGQGGEAFF. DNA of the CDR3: TGCGCCAGCAGCTCCGGAGGGCAGGGAGGTGAAGCTTTCTTT.

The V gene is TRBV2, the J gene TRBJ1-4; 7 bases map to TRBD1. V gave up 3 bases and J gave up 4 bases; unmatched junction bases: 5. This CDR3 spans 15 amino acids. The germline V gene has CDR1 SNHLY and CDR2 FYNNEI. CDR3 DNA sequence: TGTGCCAGCAGTGATCCTTGGGACAGTAATGAAAAACTGTTTTTT. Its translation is CASSDPWDSNEKLFF.

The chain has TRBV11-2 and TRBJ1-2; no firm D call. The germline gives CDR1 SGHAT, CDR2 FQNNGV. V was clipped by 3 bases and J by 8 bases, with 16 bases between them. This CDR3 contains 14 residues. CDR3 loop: CASSLDTSLRGYTF. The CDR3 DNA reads TGTGCCAGCAGCTTGGATACCTCCCTGCGGGGCTACACCTTC. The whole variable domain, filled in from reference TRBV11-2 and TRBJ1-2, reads EAGVAQSPRYKIIEKRQSVAFWCNPISGHATLYWYQQILGQGPKLLIQFQNNGVVDDSQLPKDRFSAERLKGVDSTLKIQPAKLEDSAVYLCASSLDTSLRGYTFGSGTRLTVV.

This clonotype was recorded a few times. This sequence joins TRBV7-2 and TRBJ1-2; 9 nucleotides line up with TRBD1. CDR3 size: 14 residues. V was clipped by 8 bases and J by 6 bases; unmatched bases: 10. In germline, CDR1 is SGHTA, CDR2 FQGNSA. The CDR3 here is CASSAGTGNHGYTF. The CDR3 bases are TGTGCCAGCTCTGCCGGGACAGGGAATCATGGCTACACCTTC.

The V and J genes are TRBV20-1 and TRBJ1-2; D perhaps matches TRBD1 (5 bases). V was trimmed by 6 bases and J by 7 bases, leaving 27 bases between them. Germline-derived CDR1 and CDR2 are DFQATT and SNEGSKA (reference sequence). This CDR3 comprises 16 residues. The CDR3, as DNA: TGCAGTGCCCCCGCGAACCCGGGACTTCCAACGGGTGGCTACACCTTC. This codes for CSAPANPGLPTGGYTF.

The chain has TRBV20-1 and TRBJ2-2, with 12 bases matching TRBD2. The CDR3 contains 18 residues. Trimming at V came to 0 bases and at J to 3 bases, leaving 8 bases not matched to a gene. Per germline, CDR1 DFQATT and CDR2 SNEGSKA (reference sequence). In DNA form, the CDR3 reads TGCAGTGCTAGAGATCTCGCTAGCGGGGGGGCGGACACCGGGGAGCTGTTTTTT. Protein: CSARDLASGGADTGELFF.

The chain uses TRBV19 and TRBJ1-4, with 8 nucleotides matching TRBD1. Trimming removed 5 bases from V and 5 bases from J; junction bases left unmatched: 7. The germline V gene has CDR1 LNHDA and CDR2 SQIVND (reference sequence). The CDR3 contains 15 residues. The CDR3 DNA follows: TGTGCCAGTAGTCCAAGGACAGGGATGAATGAAAAACTGTTTTTT. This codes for CASSPRTGMNEKLFF.

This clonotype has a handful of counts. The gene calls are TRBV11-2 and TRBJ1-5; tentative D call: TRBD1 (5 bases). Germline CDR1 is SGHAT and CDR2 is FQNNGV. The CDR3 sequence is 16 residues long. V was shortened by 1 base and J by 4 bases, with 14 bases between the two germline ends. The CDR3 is CASSLGFGQGNQPQHF. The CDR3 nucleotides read TGTGCCAGCAGCTTAGGTTTTGGGCAGGGAAATCAGCCCCAGCATTTT. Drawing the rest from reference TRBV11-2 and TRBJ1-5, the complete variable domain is EAGVAQSPRYKIIEKRQSVAFWCNPISGHATLYWYQQILGQGPKLLIQFQNNGVVDDSQLPKDRFSAERLKGVDSTLKIQPAKLEDSAVYLCASSLGFGQGNQPQHFGDGTRLSIL.

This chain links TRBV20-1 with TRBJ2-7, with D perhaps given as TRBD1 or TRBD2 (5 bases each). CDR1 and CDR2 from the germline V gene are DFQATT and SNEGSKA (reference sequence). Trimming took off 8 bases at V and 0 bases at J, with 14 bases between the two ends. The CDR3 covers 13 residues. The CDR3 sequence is CSTLGESSYEQYF. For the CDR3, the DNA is TGCAGTACGTTGGGGGAGAGCTCCTACGAGCAGTACTTC.

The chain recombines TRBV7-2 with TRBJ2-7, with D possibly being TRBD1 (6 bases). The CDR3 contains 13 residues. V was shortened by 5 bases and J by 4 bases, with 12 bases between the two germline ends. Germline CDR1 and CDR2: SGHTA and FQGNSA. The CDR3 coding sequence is TGTGCCAGCAGCAAGAACCAGGGGTACGAGCAGTACTTC. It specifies CASSKNQGYEQYF.

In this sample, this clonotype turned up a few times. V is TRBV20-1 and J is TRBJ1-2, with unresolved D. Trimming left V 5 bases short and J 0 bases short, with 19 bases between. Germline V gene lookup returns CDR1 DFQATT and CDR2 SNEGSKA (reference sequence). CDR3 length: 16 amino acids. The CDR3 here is CSASKPGSNANYGYTF. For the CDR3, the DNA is TGCAGTGCTTCGAAACCGGGATCTAACGCTAACTATGGCTACACCTTC.